This T cell receptor beta chain was sequenced in a study of T-cell memory formation after mild COVID-19 (dated by TCRdb to about 2021). Study-wide context: Most TCR sequence clusters were specific to one of the two donors. T-cell clones expanding and contracting after mild COVID-19 in a couple of donors were tracked by longitudinal TCRalpha and TCRbeta repertoire sequencing. The cohort comprised two young, previously healthy adult volunteers, one female and one male.

Summary of the overall study and its limitations: Contracting CD4+ clones appeared mostly in the CM and EM memory subsets, whereas CD8+ clones were enriched in EMRA. Clones that contracted from day 15 to 85 showed balanced CD4/CD8 phenotypes, whereas a second wave of clones that expanded from day 15 to 37 leaned towards CD4+. Some responding clones were detected in pre-infection memory, which suggested that pre-existing cross-reactive memory T cells had joined the SARS-CoV-2 response. SARS-CoV-2 specificity of the second-wave clones peaking on day 37 was not confirmed. The study covered only a couple of mild cases, and larger cohorts including severe cases with pre-infection samples were considered necessary.

V drops 5 bases and J drops 5 bases, leaving 12 bases in between. The germline V gene (reference sequence) supplies CDR1 LNHDA and CDR2 SQIVND. The CDR3 runs 13 amino acids, cysteine and phenylalanine included. Of all the DNA, just the CDR3 is kept, 39 bases in frame from base 1. The data were produced on an Illumina NovaSeq 6000. TCRalpha and TCRbeta cDNA libraries were constructed by 5'RACE with constant-segment primers, with sample barcodes and unique molecular identifiers being introduced. RNA was extracted from every sample with Trizol reagent. Library amplification was performed in two PCR steps, and a second sample barcode and Illumina TruSeq adapters were introduced in the second step. Sequencing of libraries was performed on an Illumina NovaSeq with 2 x 150 bp paired-end reads. In the authors' own workflow: Demultiplexing of reads and collapsing into UMI-guided consensus sequences were performed with migec v1.2.7. With mixcr v2.1.11, UMI consensuses were aligned to TRA and TRB V and J templates and assembled into clonotypes. A clonotype was counted as expanded or contracted only when both edgeR and NoisET called the clonotype significant, with the noise models trained on biological replicates. For edgeR calls, the thresholds were a false discovery rate-adjusted p below 0.01 and a log2 fold-change of 1. As an exploratory analysis of dynamics, max-normalized trajectories of the 1000 most abundant clonotypes were examined with PCA combined with hierarchical clustering. The CD4 or CD8 phenotype of responding clones was assigned using the separately sequenced CD4+ and CD8+ repertoires. TCRdb cleaned the public reads at Q25 with fastp, built clones with MiXCR and kept in-frame beta chains. Rows with a matching CDR3 protein are joined into one entry that keeps the most common DNA and genes. These V and J calls rely on TCRdb rather than the paper's analysis. The sample yields about 150,000 distinct CDR3 sequences; more than 12% were counted once. Together, the top ten hold less than 15% of the sample.

This clonotype was seen only a few times. Its target antigen remains unknown. No base qualities exist here, and no much larger clone lies one base off it. PBMCs were isolated by Ficoll-Paque density gradient centrifugation. The TCR was taken from an adult woman who had mild COVID-19 (a few samples of this study predate the infection). The sample titles of this study are shuffled in the database, so cell type and time point are left out; the donor was told from shared clones. The sequenced material came from PBMCs or a T cell subset sorted from them (not recorded which). The chain joins TRBV19 to TRBJ1-1; TRBD1 could be the D gene, as 5 bases match. The CDR3 region has the sequence CASSYSEGTEAFF. DNA sequence: TGTGCCAGTAGTTACTCTGAGGGGACTGAAGCTTTCTTT.